This is a list of T cell receptor beta chains from one sample in a study of identical twins. TCRdb itself ran the 5' RACE reads through MiXCR, one entry per CDR3 protein. The sample records more than 200,000 distinct CDR3 sequences, over 12% being singletons. Input material: memory (CD45RO+) T cells sorted from blood. These receptor sequences come from a woman in her late teens or twenties in good health. Both conserved end residues are part of each CDR3. The D gene is left open where the match is weak. The size of a clone is reported for some rows only, either as once, few or many, or as a class for expanded clones.

clone_size	cdr3_length	d_call	v_call	j_call	cdr3_aa	cdr3_nt
once	17	TRBD2	TRBV6-2/TRBV6-3	TRBJ2-7	CASSYPEATSGRPEQYF	TGTGCCAGCAGTTACCCGGAAGCAACTAGCGGGAGGCCCGAGCAGTACTTC
NA	17	NA	TRBV4-3	TRBJ1-6	CASSQDRFGRDYSPLHF	TGCGCCAGCAGCCAAGATCGGTTCGGGAGGGATTATTCACCCCTCCACTTT
NA	13	TRBD2	TRBV9	TRBJ2-7	CASSSLADYEQYF	TGTGCCAGCAGCTCCCTAGCGGACTACGAGCAGTACTTC
NA	12	NA	TRBV20-1	TRBJ2-3	CSAKVSTDTQYF	TGCAGTGCTAAAGTTAGCACAGATACGCAGTATTTT
NA	12	NA	TRBV12-3/TRBV12-4	TRBJ2-7	CASSPGPDEQYF	TGTGCCAGCAGTCCCGGACCGGACGAGCAGTACTTC
NA	14	NA	TRBV20-1	TRBJ2-2	CSARDIFNTGELFF	TGCAGTGCTAGAGATATTTTTAACACCGGGGAGCTGTTTTTT
NA	13	NA	TRBV12-3/TRBV12-4	TRBJ2-7	CASSSSARYEQYF	TGTGCCAGCAGTTCTAGCGCACGGTACGAGCAGTACTTC
many	14	NA	TRBV10-3	TRBJ1-4	CAISEGRIREKLFF	TGTGCCATCAGTGAGGGCCGCATAAGGGAAAAACTGTTTTTT
few	12	NA	TRBV29-1	TRBJ1-2	CSVGRISYGYTF	TGCAGCGTTGGACGGATTTCTTATGGCTACACCTTC
many	15	TRBD1	TRBV5-1	TRBJ1-1	CASSLNPGQGSEAFF	TGCGCCAGCAGCTTGAATCCGGGACAGGGGTCGGAGGCTTTCTTT
few	13	NA	TRBV20-1	TRBJ2-7	CSARVGSSYEQYF	TGCAGTGCTAGAGTGGGGAGCTCCTACGAGCAGTACTTC
few	15	NA	TRBV6-2/TRBV6-3	TRBJ1-1	CASRPEAGHGTEAFF	TGTGCCAGCAGGCCTGAGGCTGGGCACGGGACTGAAGCTTTCTTT
many	15	TRBD2	TRBV5-1	TRBJ2-3	CASSLTAGNTDTQYF	TGCGCCAGCAGCTTGACAGCGGGGAACACAGATACGCAGTATTTT
NA	14	NA	TRBV15	TRBJ2-5	CATSRDAGRETQYF	TGTGCCACCAGCAGAGATGCGGGTCGGGAGACCCAGTACTTC
few	15	NA	TRBV21-1	TRBJ2-7	CASSVPAHTYYEQYF	TGTGCCAGCAGTGTGCCTGCCCATACCTACTACGAGCAGTACTTC
many	15	TRBD1	TRBV20-1	TRBJ1-5	CSARDPQGGHQPQHF	TGCAGTGCTAGAGATCCCCAGGGGGGGCATCAGCCCCAGCATTTT
few	11	NA	TRBV12-3/TRBV12-4	TRBJ1-2	CASRRESDYTF	TGTGCCAGCAGACGGGAATCGGACTACACCTTC
few	16	NA	TRBV20-1	TRBJ1-6	CSARGIPGNGNSPLHF	TGCAGTGCTAGAGGAATTCCAGGGAATGGAAATTCACCCCTCCACTTT
few	15	TRBD2	TRBV7-8	TRBJ2-7	CASSLAGGPGYEQYF	TGTGCCAGCAGCTTAGCGGGAGGGCCGGGCTACGAGCAGTACTTC
few	15	NA	TRBV9	TRBJ2-1	CASSVDHRSYNEQFF	TGTGCCAGCAGCGTAGATCACCGATCGTACAATGAGCAGTTCTTC
few	11	NA	TRBV29-1	TRBJ2-1	CSVRIYNEQFF	TGCAGCGTGAGGATCTACAATGAGCAGTTCTTC
few	15	NA	TRBV20-1	TRBJ1-5	CSARGWGNSNQPQHF	TGCAGTGCTAGGGGCTGGGGGAATAGCAATCAGCCCCAGCATTTT
few	11	NA	TRBV29-1	TRBJ2-3	CSGKAGLTQYF	TGCAGCGGGAAAGCCGGTTTGACGCAGTATTTT
NA	14	NA	TRBV5-1	TRBJ2-3	CASSLSEPTDTQYF	TGCGCCAGCAGCTTGTCGGAACCCACAGATACGCAGTATTTT
many	15	TRBD2	TRBV12-3/TRBV12-4	TRBJ2-5	CASRPSGGSQETQYF	TGTGCCAGCAGACCTAGCGGGGGGTCTCAAGAGACCCAGTACTTC
once	14	TRBD1	TRBV6-2/TRBV6-3	TRBJ1-5	CASRGDRDHQPQHF	TGTGCCAGCAGGGGGGACAGGGATCATCAGCCCCAGCATTTT
few	13	NA	TRBV7-2	TRBJ2-1	CASSNYRDNEQFF	TGTGCCAGCAGCAATTACAGGGACAATGAGCAGTTCTTC
NA	14	NA	TRBV20-1	TRBJ2-2	CSAQAEPHTGELFF	TGCAGTGCCCAAGCGGAGCCCCACACCGGGGAGCTGTTTTTT
many	14	NA	TRBV28	TRBJ1-1	CASIHQGPRTEAFF	TGTGCCAGCATCCACCAGGGGCCGAGGACTGAAGCTTTCTTT
NA	16	TRBD1	TRBV6-5	TRBJ2-7	CASSHTFSQGDGEQYF	TGTGCCAGCAGTCACACTTTTAGCCAGGGGGACGGAGAGCAGTACTTC
many	15	TRBD2	TRBV10-3	TRBJ2-3	CAISREAGAGDTQYF	TGTGCCATCAGCCGAGAAGCGGGGGCGGGAGATACGCAGTATTTT
many	16	NA	TRBV2	TRBJ2-3	CASRFDQGSSTDTQYF	TGTGCCAGCAGGTTCGACCAGGGCTCCAGCACAGATACGCAGTATTTT
few	11	NA	TRBV5-1	TRBJ2-7	CASSFLHEQYF	TGCGCCAGCAGCTTTCTCCACGAGCAGTACTTC
NA	15	NA	TRBV7-2	TRBJ2-3	CASSTRQSGTDTQYF	TGTGCCAGCAGCACCAGACAGTCAGGCACAGATACGCAGTATTTT
many	11	NA	TRBV4-2	TRBJ2-7	CASSQAAEQYF	TGTGCCAGCAGCCAAGCGGCCGAGCAGTACTTC
NA	15	TRBD1	TRBV27	TRBJ2-6	CASSSGGSGANVLTF	TGTGCCAGCAGTTCAGGGGGTTCTGGGGCCAACGTCCTGACTTTC
few	12	NA	TRBV12-3/TRBV12-4	TRBJ2-1	CASSDTHNEQFF	TGTGCCAGCAGTGATACTCACAATGAGCAGTTCTTC
NA	17	TRBD2	TRBV4-3	TRBJ2-3	CASSQFTGTSGRDTQYF	TGCGCCAGCAGCCAATTCACCGGGACTAGCGGGAGAGATACGCAGTATTTT
NA	15	TRBD2	TRBV7-6	TRBJ2-1	CASSSGTSAYNEQFF	TGTGCCAGCAGCTCGGGGACTAGCGCTTACAATGAGCAGTTCTTC
NA	12	TRBD1	TRBV6-2/TRBV6-3	TRBJ2-1	CASPTGWYEQFF	TGTGCCAGCCCGACAGGGTGGTATGAGCAGTTCTTC
few	17	TRBD2	TRBV18	TRBJ2-1	CASSPSMVGGDYNEQFF	TGTGCCAGCTCACCCTCGATGGTGGGGGGGGATTACAATGAGCAGTTCTTC
NA	16	TRBD1	TRBV6-5	TRBJ1-4	CASSYRTGGGNEKLFF	TGTGCCAGCAGTTACAGGACAGGGGGCGGTAATGAAAAACTGTTTTTT
NA	16	TRBD2	TRBV12-3/TRBV12-4	TRBJ2-5	CASSIASGVRVETQYF	TGTGCCAGCAGTATAGCTAGCGGCGTTCGGGTGGAGACCCAGTACTTC
NA	14	NA	TRBV3-1	TRBJ2-2	CASRLSPSTGELFF	TGTGCCAGCAGATTAAGTCCAAGCACCGGGGAGCTGTTTTTT
few	12	NA	TRBV20-1	TRBJ1-2	CSASPGVYGYTF	TGCAGTGCCTCACCCGGCGTTTATGGCTACACCTTC
few	15	NA	TRBV20-1	TRBJ2-5	CSARDPGRSQETQYF	TGCAGTGCTAGAGATCCAGGGAGGAGCCAAGAGACCCAGTACTTC
many	15	TRBD1	TRBV7-9	TRBJ2-1	CASSPGTGGHNEQFF	TGTGCCAGCAGCCCTGGGACAGGGGGGCACAATGAGCAGTTCTTC
few	16	TRBD2	TRBV20-1	TRBJ2-5	CSAAGGGIAGVETQYF	TGCAGTGCTGCGGGCGGCGGAATAGCGGGAGTGGAGACCCAGTACTTC
few	11	NA	TRBV11-2	TRBJ2-6	CASSSGYVLTF	TGTGCCAGCAGCTCAGGATACGTCCTGACTTTC
NA	15	TRBD2	TRBV6-1	TRBJ2-1	CASSPGRVTGNEQFF	TGTGCCAGCTCCCCGGGGAGGGTGACGGGGAATGAGCAGTTCTTC
NA	17	TRBD2	TRBV5-8	TRBJ2-5	CASSPLRGSGRQETQYF	TGTGCCAGCAGCCCTTTACGGGGTAGCGGGAGGCAGGAGACCCAGTACTTC
NA	17	TRBD1	TRBV19	TRBJ2-2	CASSIVRGQGRTGELFF	TGTGCCAGTAGTATAGTCCGAGGACAGGGTCGGACCGGGGAGCTGTTTTTT
NA	16	TRBD2	TRBV12-3/TRBV12-4	TRBJ2-5	CASSHGLAGGVETQYF	TGTGCCAGCAGTCATGGCCTAGCGGGGGGGGTGGAGACCCAGTACTTC
few	14	TRBD1	TRBV6-1	TRBJ1-6	CASTDRDPFVSLHF	TGTGCCAGCACCGACAGGGACCCCTTCGTGTCCCTCCACTTT
few	13	TRBD1	TRBV2	TRBJ2-2	CASLGTGAGELFF	TGTGCCAGCCTTGGGACAGGGGCCGGGGAGCTGTTTTTT